One sample yielded the 32 T cell receptor beta chains listed below, sequenced in a study of control samples from healthy donors and cancer patients. Assay: immunoSEQ multiplex PCR; the TCRdb copy retains only in-frame clones and omits some. This sample has around 51,000 clones; over 70% occur once, and the top ten carry 10%. Sequencing used blood. The source is a man in his 70s in good health.

CDR3: CASSPNRVTTGEKLFF. The DNA for the CDR3 is TGTGCCAGCTCACCAAATCGAGTGACAACTGGTGAAAAACTGTTTTTT. The rearrangement joins TRBV18 to TRBJ1-4; D remains unclear. The V gene's germline CDR1 is KGHSH and CDR2 LQKENI. The CDR3 loop spans 16 amino acids. V lost 2 bases, J lost 7 bases, and 17 bases lay in between.

The count of this clone is one. The chain is built from TRBV4-1 and TRBJ2-2; TRBD1 matches 9 bases. Trimming took 4 bases from V and 3 from J; bases not matched to a gene: 3. This CDR3 has 15 amino acids. CDR1 is MGHRA, CDR2 YSYEKL, per germline. CDR3 protein: CASSRGQGYTGELFF. As DNA, the CDR3 is TGCGCCAGCAGCCGCGGACAGGGGTACACCGGGGAGCTGTTTTTT.

This rearrangement joins TRBV27 to TRBJ1-2; 7 bases map to TRBD1. Looked up from germline, CDR1 is MNHEY and CDR2 is SMNVEV (reference sequence). The CDR3 loop spans 13 amino acids. Germline trimming cut 3 bases from V and 7 bases from J; bases unmatched to any gene: 5. The CDR3 DNA follows: TGTGCCAGCAGTTTCGCAGGGGGAATTGGCTACACCTTC. This sequence encodes CASSFAGGIGYTF.

This chain connects TRBV7-8 to TRBJ2-1, with a tentative D call TRBD1 (5 bases). Trimming cost V 2 bases and J 4 bases, with 9 bases left between them. Germline V gives CDR1 SGHVS, CDR2 FQNEAQ. CDR3 length equals 14 residues. Here the CDR3 DNA reads TGTGCCAGCAGCTTAAGGCAGGGATACAATGAGCAGTTCTTC. The encoded protein is CASSLRQGYNEQFF. Complete variable domain (other parts from reference TRBV7-8 and TRBJ2-1): GAGVSQSPRYKVAKRGQDVALRCDPISGHVSLFWYQQALGQGPEFLTYFQNEAQLDKSGLPSDRFFAERPEGSVSTLKIQRTQQEDSAVYLCASSLRQGYNEQFFGPGTRLTVL.

This clone was observed once. The CDR3 DNA reads TGTGCCAGCAGTTTATTGGGGAAGGAGGCTGGCTACACCTTC. Translating it yields CASSLLGKEAGYTF. The chain is built from TRBV28 and TRBJ1-2; D unresolved. This CDR3 region has 14 residues. Germline V CDR1 and CDR2: MDHEN, SYDVKM. V was clipped by 1 base and J by 7 bases, with 13 bases between them.

The rearrangement joins TRBV6-5 to TRBJ1-6; 8 bases are a match to TRBD1. Trimming cost V 2 bases and J 10 bases; bases outside gene matches: 4. The CDR3 is 14 residues long. Germline V gene sequence: CDR1 MNHEY, CDR2 SVGAGI. CDR3 loop: CASSYTGGGSPLHF. CDR3 nucleotides: TGTGCCAGCAGTTACACAGGGGGGGGGTCACCCCTCCACTTT.

This chain connects TRBV9 to TRBJ2-3; unclear D gene. The CDR3 covers 14 residues. Trimming took 3 bases from V and 1 from J, leaving 9 bases between them. Germline lookup yields CDR1 SGDLS and CDR2 YYNGEE. For the CDR3, the DNA is TGTGCCAGCAGCGAGATAGGTGGCACAGATACGCAGTATTTT. Its translation is CASSEIGGTDTQYF.

J is TRBJ1-2 and V is TRBV5-5, with D hard to call. Deletions cut 0 bases from V and 3 bases from J, with 6 bases between. Germline V gene lookup returns CDR1 SGHKS and CDR2 YYEKEE (reference sequence). The CDR3 has 13 residues. The CDR3 DNA sequence: TGTGCCAGCAGCTTGGGGCCAGACTATGGCTACACCTTC. Its protein is CASSLGPDYGYTF.

The chain recombines TRBV3-1 (or the pseudogene TRBV3-2) with TRBJ2-2; D remains ambiguous. The V end was cut by 0 bases, the J end by 0 bases, with 8 bases between. The CDR3 loop spans 16 amino acids. The germline gives CDR1 LGHDT, CDR2 YNNKEL (reference sequence). The CDR3 DNA sequence: TGTGCCAGCAGCCAAGATAAAACGTCGAACACCGGGGAGCTGTTTTTT. As protein: CASSQDKTSNTGELFF.

The chain couples TRBV2 to TRBJ2-3; the D call may be TRBD1 or TRBD2 (6 bases each). V lost 3 bases, J lost 6 bases, and 10 bases lay in between. Germline V lookup: CDR1 SNHLY, CDR2 FYNNEI. The CDR3 is 13 amino acids. The DNA of the CDR3 is TGTGCCAGCAGTGAGGGGGGCGGGGATACGCAGTATTTT. Residues: CASSEGGGDTQYF.

V is TRBV7-9 and J is TRBJ1-5; unclear D gene. V shed 1 base and J shed 0 bases, with 7 bases lying between them. This CDR3 region has 15 residues. CDR1 SEHNR and CDR2 FQNEAQ come from the germline V gene (reference sequence). The CDR3: CASSLGEYSNQPQHF. The CDR3 bases are TGTGCCAGCAGCTTAGGGGAATATAGCAATCAGCCCCAGCATTTT.

The V call is TRBV7-9, the J call TRBJ2-7, with a possible D match to TRBD1 (5 bases). V lost 5 bases, J lost 0 bases, and 11 bases lay in between. The germline gives CDR1 SEHNR, CDR2 FQNEAQ (reference sequence). CDR3 length: 14 amino acids. This CDR3 is CASSGRQNSYEQYF. The CDR3 region has the DNA TGTGCCAGCAGCGGGCGACAGAACTCCTACGAGCAGTACTTC.

This clone was counted a single time. This sequence joins TRBV5-1 and TRBJ1-5; D ambiguous. Germline V gives CDR1 SGHRS, CDR2 YFSETQ. V gave up 5 bases and J gave up 0 bases, with 6 bases separating them. This CDR3 has 13 amino acids. CDR3 sequence: CASRVDSNQPQHF. CDR3 nucleotide sequence: TGCGCCAGCAGAGTTGATAGCAATCAGCCCCAGCATTTT.

The V and J genes are TRBV30 and TRBJ2-1; the D is unclear. Germline V gene sequence: CDR1 GTSNPN, CDR2 SVGIG (reference sequence). The V end was cut by 2 bases, the J end by 6 bases, with 8 bases between. This CDR3 is built from 12 residues. This CDR3 is CAWSFSFNEQFF. As DNA, the CDR3 is TGTGCCTGGAGTTTCAGCTTCAATGAGCAGTTCTTC.

The chain employs TRBV4-1 and TRBJ2-3; TRBD2 agrees at 7 bases. V dropped 2 bases and J dropped 3; count of bases not matched to a gene: 11. The germline V gene has CDR1 MGHRA and CDR2 YSYEKL. This CDR3 contains 17 residues. The CDR3 protein is CASSQLYRASGTDTQYF. The CDR3 bases are TGCGCCAGCAGCCAACTCTACCGGGCTAGCGGTACAGATACGCAGTATTTT.

This clone has just a few counts. The rearrangement links TRBV7-9 to TRBJ2-5, with 10 nucleotides matching TRBD2. Per the germline V gene, CDR1 is SEHNR and CDR2 is FQNEAQ (reference sequence). V was pared by 5 bases and J by 0 bases, with 6 bases of the junction left unmatched. The CDR3 is made up of 16 amino acids. The CDR3 here is CASSTPTSGYQETQYF. Written as DNA, the CDR3 is TGTGCCAGCAGCACACCGACTAGCGGGTACCAAGAGACCCAGTACTTC.

This clone has a single count. The rearrangement joins TRBV5-5 to TRBJ1-1; 7 bases map to TRBD1. V was clipped by 2 bases and J by 4 bases; unmatched bases: 5. CDR1 and CDR2 (germline): SGHKS, YYEKEE (reference sequence). The CDR3 contains 14 residues. In DNA form, the CDR3 reads TGTGCCAGCAGCTTTAGACAGGGTGGCACTGAAGCTTTCTTT. The encoded protein is CASSFRQGGTEAFF.

The rearrangement links TRBV5-8 to TRBJ1-5; D gene ambiguous. The CDR3 has 15 residues. Germline V lookup: CDR1 SGHTS, CDR2 YDEGEE. V was clipped by 0 bases and J by 0 bases, with 7 bases between them. The CDR3 loop reads CASSLGGYSNQPQHF. CDR3 nucleotides: TGTGCCAGCAGCTTGGGTGGATATAGCAATCAGCCCCAGCATTTT.

This chain links TRBV18 with TRBJ2-2, with D uncertain. Trimming cost V 1 base and J 2 bases, with 8 bases left between them. This CDR3 comprises 15 residues. From germline, CDR1 is KGHSH and CDR2 LQKENI. The CDR3 DNA is TGTGCCAGCTCACCACGAGCAGTAAACACCGGGGAGCTGTTTTTT. It specifies CASSPRAVNTGELFF.

The chain combines TRBV3-1 (or the pseudogene TRBV3-2) with TRBJ2-1; D gene ambiguous. The germline V gene has CDR1 LGHDT and CDR2 YNNKEL (reference sequence). The CDR3 sequence is 13 residues long. V lost 4 bases and J lost 10, with 14 bases in between. CDR3 DNA sequence: TGTGCCAGCAGCCCCTCTAGGAGCTGGGAGCAGTTCTTC. It encodes CASSPSRSWEQFF.

The genes are TRBV6-5 and TRBJ2-1; 10 nucleotides align to TRBD2. The CDR3 is 14 amino acids. Germline V gene data show CDR1 as MNHEY and CDR2 as SVGAGI. The junction had 6 bases not matched to a gene; V was cut back by 4 bases and J by 9 bases. The CDR3 loop is CASSLSGRAIEQFF. In DNA form, the CDR3 reads TGTGCCAGCAGTTTAAGCGGGAGGGCAATTGAGCAGTTCTTC.

In DNA form, the CDR3 reads TGTGCCAGCAGCCAGGGGAGGGAGGTGGATGAAAAACTGTTTTTT. It encodes CASSQGREVDEKLFF. The chain carries TRBV21-1 and TRBJ1-4. TRBV21-1 is a pseudogene segment. The length of the CDR3 is 15 residues.

This chain connects TRBV6-4 to TRBJ2-3, with 9 bases matching TRBD2. The germline V gene has CDR1 MRHNA and CDR2 SNTAGT. V lost 4 bases and J lost 6; bases outside the gene matches: 8. The CDR3 has 15 amino acids. CDR3: CASSASAGGSDTQYF. DNA for the CDR3: TGTGCCAGCAGTGCATCAGCGGGAGGTTCGGATACGCAGTATTTT.

The chain recombines TRBV12-3 or TRBV12-4 with TRBJ1-5; no reliable D call. The CDR3 runs to 13 residues. V was trimmed by 5 bases and J by 6 bases, leaving 11 bases between them. The CDR3 is CASSSRRGQPQHF. CDR3 sequence (DNA): TGTGCCAGCAGTAGCCGACGGGGTCAGCCCCAGCATTTT.

This chain uses TRBV6-1 with TRBJ1-2; 8 nucleotides agree with TRBD1. The CDR3 contains 13 residues. With V trimmed by 3 bases and J by 8 bases, 5 bases remained unmatched. CDR1 MNHNS and CDR2 SASEGT come from the germline V gene. The CDR3, as DNA: TGTGCCAGCAGTGAGAAGGACAGGGACGGCTACACCTTC. Its protein product is CASSEKDRDGYTF.

The chain recombines TRBV5-1 with TRBJ2-1; 7 nucleotides line up with TRBD1. CDR3 length: 13 amino acids. With V trimmed by 0 bases and J by 9 bases, 3 bases remained unmatched. CDR1 and CDR2 from the germline V gene are SGHRS and YFSETQ. The CDR3 sequence is CASSLEGGGEQFF. The CDR3 coding sequence is TGCGCCAGCAGCTTGGAAGGGGGCGGTGAGCAGTTCTTC.

This chain joins TRBV7-3 and TRBJ2-1; 9 bases line up with TRBD2. Germline V gives CDR1 SGHTA, CDR2 FQGTGA. The V segment lost 4 bases and the J segment 7 bases; nucleotides outside the gene matches: 8. The CDR3 extends over 15 amino acids. CDR3 DNA: TGTGCCAGCAGCTCCGGGACTAGCAGGACGAATGAGCAGTTCTTC. This gives the protein CASSSGTSRTNEQFF.

The V call is TRBV6-6, the J call TRBJ2-7, with TRBD2 as a possible D gene (8 bases). The germline V gene encodes CDR1 MNHNY and CDR2 SVGAGI (reference sequence). V was trimmed by 2 bases and J by 2 bases, leaving 16 bases between them. The CDR3 is 16 residues long. Here the CDR3 reads CASSYRGGQRPYEQYF. The CDR3 DNA is TGTGCCAGCAGTTACCGGGGGGGACAGAGGCCCTACGAGCAGTACTTC.

The chain is built from TRBV12-3 or TRBV12-4 and TRBJ1-6; D remains unclear. The V gene lost 4 bases and the J gene lost 8 bases, with 9 bases spanning the gap. The CDR3 consists of 13 residues. Here the CDR3 DNA reads TGTGCCAGCAGTTCTAAGCTCGATTCACCCCTCCACTTT. Protein: CASSSKLDSPLHF.

The V and J genes are TRBV7-6 and TRBJ2-6; 7 positions match TRBD1. CDR3 length: 19 residues. V dropped 5 bases and J dropped 0; count of bases not matched to a gene: 13. CDR1 and CDR2 (germline): SGHVS, FNYEAQ. CDR3 sequence: CASSHSAGTVLSGANVLTF. The CDR3 DNA reads as TGTGCCAGCAGCCATAGTGCCGGGACAGTCCTCTCTGGGGCCAACGTCCTGACTTTC.

This clone has just a few counts. The chain combines TRBV10-3 with TRBJ2-5, with D unresolved. This CDR3 has 14 residues. The ends were cut back, 3 bases at V and 7 bases at J, with 15 bases in the middle. Looked up from germline, CDR1 is ENHRY and CDR2 is SYGVKD. The CDR3 coding sequence is TGTGCCATCAGTGAAAACCTATCCGAAGGGACCCAGTACTTC. This encodes CAISENLSEGTQYF.

This chain connects TRBV5-4 to TRBJ2-3; 12 nucleotides match TRBD2. CDR3 size: 18 residues. The trim removed 0 bases at V and 4 bases at J, leaving 9 bases unmatched. CDR1 SGHNT and CDR2 YYREEE come from the germline V gene (reference sequence). CDR3 coding DNA: TGTGCCAGCAGCTTGGGGCGTGGACTAGCGGGATTTCCAGATACGCAGTATTTT. This translates into CASSLGRGLAGFPDTQYF. Variable domain in full (rest from reference TRBV5-4 and TRBJ2-3): ETGVTQSPTHLIKTRGQQVTLRCSSQSGHNTVSWYQQALGQGPQFIFQYYREEENGRGNFPPRFSGLQFPNYSSELNVNALELDDSALYLCASSLGRGLAGFPDTQYFGPGTRLTVL.